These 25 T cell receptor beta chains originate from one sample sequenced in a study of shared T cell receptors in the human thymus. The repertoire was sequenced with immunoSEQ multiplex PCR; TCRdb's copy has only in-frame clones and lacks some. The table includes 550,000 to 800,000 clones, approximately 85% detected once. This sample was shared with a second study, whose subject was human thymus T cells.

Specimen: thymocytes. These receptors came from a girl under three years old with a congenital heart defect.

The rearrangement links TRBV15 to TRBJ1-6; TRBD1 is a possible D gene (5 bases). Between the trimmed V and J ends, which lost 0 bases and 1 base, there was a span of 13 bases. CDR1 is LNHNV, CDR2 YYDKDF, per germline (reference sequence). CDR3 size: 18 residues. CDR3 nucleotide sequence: TGTGCCACCAGCAGAGATGGGGGGAGAGGGTCCTATAATTCACCCCTCCACTTT. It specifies CATSRDGGRGSYNSPLHF. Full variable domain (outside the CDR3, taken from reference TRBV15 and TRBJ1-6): DAMVIQNPRYQVTQFGKPVTLSCSQTLNHNVMYWYQQKSSQAPKLLFHYYDKDFNNEADTPDNFQSRRPNTSFCFLDIRSPGLGDTAMYLCATSRDGGRGSYNSPLHFGNGTRLTVT.

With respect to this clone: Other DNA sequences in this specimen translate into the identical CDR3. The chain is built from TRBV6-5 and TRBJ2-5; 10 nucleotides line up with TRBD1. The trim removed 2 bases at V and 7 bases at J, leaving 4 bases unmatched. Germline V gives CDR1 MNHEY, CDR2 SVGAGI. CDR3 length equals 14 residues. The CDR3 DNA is TGTGCCAGCAGTTACCCCGGACAGGGGGTGACCCAGTACTTC. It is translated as CASSYPGQGVTQYF.

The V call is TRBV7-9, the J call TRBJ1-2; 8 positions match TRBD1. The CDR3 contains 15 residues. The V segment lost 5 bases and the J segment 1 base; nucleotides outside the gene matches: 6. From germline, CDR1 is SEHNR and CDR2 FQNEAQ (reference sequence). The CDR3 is CASSPGQVINYGYTF. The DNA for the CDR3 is TGTGCCAGCAGCCCGGGACAGGTGATTAACTATGGCTACACCTTC.

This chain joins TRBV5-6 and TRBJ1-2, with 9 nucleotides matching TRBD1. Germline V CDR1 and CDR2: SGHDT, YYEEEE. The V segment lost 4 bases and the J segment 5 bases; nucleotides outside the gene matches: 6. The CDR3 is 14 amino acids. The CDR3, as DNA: TGTGCCAGCAGCGGAAAACAGGGGGCTTATGGCTACACCTTC. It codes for CASSGKQGAYGYTF.

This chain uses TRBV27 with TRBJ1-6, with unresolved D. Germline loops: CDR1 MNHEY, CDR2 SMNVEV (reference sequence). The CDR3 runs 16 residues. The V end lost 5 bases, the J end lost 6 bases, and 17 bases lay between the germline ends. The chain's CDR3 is CASSPRLDPGNSPLHF. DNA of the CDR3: TGTGCCAGCAGTCCCCGACTTGACCCCGGTAATTCACCCCTCCACTTT.

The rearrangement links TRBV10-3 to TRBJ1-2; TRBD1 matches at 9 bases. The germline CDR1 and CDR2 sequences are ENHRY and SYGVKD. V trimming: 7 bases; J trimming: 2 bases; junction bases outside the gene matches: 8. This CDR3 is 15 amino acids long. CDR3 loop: CAITRDRVENYGYTF. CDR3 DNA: TGTGCCATCACCAGGGACAGGGTGGAGAACTATGGCTACACCTTC.

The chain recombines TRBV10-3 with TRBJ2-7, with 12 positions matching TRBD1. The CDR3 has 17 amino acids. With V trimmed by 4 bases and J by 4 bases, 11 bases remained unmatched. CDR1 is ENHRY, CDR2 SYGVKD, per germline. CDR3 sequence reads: CAISALPGQGAVYEQYF. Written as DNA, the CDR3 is TGTGCCATCAGTGCTCTTCCGGGACAGGGGGCCGTGTACGAGCAGTACTTC.

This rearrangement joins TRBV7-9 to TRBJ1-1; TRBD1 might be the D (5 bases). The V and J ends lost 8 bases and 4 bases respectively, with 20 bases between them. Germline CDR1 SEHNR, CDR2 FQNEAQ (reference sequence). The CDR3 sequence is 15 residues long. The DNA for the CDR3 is TGTGCCAGCGGCACCCCGGGGGGGTCGAGCACTGAAGCTTTCTTT. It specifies CASGTPGGSSTEAFF.

The CDR3 protein is CASPSGGAGAKNIQYF. Written as DNA, the CDR3 is TGTGCCAGCCCTAGCGGGGGGGCCGGAGCCAAAAACATTCAGTACTTC. This chain uses TRBV6-6 with TRBJ2-4, with TRBD2 matching 12 bases. The CDR3 loop spans 16 amino acids. V lost 8 bases, J lost 0 bases, and 5 bases stayed unmatched. Germline V CDR1 and CDR2: MNHNY, SVGAGI (reference sequence).

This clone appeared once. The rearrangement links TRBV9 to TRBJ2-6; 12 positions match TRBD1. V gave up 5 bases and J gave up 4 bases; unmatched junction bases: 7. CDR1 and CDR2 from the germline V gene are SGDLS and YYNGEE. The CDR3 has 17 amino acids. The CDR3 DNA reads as TGTGCCAGCAGAGGGACAGGGGGCGATGTCGGGGCCAACGTCCTGACTTTC. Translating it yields CASRGTGGDVGANVLTF.

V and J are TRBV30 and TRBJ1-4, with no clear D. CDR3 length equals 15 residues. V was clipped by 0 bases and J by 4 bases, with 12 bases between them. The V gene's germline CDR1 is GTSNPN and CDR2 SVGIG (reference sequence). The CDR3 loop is CAWSVLGGLNEKLFF. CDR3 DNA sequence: TGTGCCTGGAGTGTACTGGGCGGACTTAATGAAAAACTGTTTTTT.

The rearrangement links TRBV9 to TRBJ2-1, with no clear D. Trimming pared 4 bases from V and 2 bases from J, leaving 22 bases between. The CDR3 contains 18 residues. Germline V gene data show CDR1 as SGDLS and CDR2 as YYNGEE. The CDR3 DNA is TGTGCCAGCAGCAATAGCACAAACCATGAGAGAGCCTACAATGAGCAGTTCTTC. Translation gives CASSNSTNHERAYNEQFF. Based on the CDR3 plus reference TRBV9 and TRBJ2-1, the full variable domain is DSGVTQTPKHLITATGQRVTLRCSPRSGDLSVYWYQQSLDQGLQFLIQYYNGEERAKGNILERFSAQQFPDLHSELNLSSLELGDSALYFCASSNSTNHERAYNEQFFGPGTRLTVL.

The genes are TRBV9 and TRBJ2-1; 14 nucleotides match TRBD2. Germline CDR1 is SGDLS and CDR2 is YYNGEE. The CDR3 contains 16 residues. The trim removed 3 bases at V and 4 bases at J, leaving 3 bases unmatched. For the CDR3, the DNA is TGTGCCAGCAGCGGCGGGACTAGCGGGGGTTACAATGAGCAGTTCTTC. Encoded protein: CASSGGTSGGYNEQFF. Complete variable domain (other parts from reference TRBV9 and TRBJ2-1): DSGVTQTPKHLITATGQRVTLRCSPRSGDLSVYWYQQSLDQGLQFLIQYYNGEERAKGNILERFSAQQFPDLHSELNLSSLELGDSALYFCASSGGTSGGYNEQFFGPGTRLTVL.

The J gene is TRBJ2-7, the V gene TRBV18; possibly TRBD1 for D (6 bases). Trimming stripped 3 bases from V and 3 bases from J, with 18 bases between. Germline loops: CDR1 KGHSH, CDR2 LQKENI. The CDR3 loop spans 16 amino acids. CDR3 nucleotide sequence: TGTGCCAGCTCACCCCGAAACAGGGATACGGACTACGAGCAGTACTTC. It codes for CASSPRNRDTDYEQYF.

The CDR3 region has the DNA TGTGCCAGCAGTTTATCGATGTCGGGGATTCATCAGCCCCAGCATTTT. This codes for CASSLSMSGIHQPQHF. The chain joins TRBV27 to TRBJ1-5, with D unclear. In germline, CDR1 is MNHEY, CDR2 SMNVEV (reference sequence). Deletions cut 0 bases from V and 5 bases from J, with 14 bases between. CDR3 length: 16 residues.

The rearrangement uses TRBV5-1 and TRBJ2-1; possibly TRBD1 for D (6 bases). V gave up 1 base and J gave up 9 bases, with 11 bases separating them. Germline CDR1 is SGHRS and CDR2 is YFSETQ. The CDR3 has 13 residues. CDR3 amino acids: CASSLNTGSEQFF. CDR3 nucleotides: TGCGCCAGCAGCTTGAATACAGGGAGTGAGCAGTTCTTC.

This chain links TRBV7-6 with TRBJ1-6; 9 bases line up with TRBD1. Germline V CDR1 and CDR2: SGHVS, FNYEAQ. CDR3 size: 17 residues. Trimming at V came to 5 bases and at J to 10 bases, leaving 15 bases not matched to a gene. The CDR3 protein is CASSPGDREVKGSPLHF. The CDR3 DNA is TGTGCCAGCAGCCCAGGGGACAGGGAGGTTAAGGGATCACCCCTCCACTTT.

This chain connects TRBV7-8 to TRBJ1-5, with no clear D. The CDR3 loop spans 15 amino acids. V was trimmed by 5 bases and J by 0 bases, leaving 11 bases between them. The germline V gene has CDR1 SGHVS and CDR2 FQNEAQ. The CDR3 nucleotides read TGTGCCAGCAGCGTCACCTACTATAGCAATCAGCCCCAGCATTTT. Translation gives CASSVTYYSNQPQHF.

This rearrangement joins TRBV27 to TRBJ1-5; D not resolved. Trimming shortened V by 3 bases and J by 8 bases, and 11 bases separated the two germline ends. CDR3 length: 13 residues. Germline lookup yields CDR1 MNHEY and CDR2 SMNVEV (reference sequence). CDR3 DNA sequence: TGTGCCAGCAGTTTTGTTGGCCGGGAGCCCCAGCATTTT. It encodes CASSFVGREPQHF.

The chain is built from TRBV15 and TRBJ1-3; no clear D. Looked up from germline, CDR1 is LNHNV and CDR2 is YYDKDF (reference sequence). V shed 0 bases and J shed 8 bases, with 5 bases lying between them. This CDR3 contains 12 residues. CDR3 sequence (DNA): TGTGCCACCAGCAGAGATCGAGACACCATATATTTT. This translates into CATSRDRDTIYF.

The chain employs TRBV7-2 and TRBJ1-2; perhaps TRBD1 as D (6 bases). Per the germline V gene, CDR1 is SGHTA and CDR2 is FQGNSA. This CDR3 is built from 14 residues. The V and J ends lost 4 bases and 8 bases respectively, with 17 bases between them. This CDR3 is CASSSPEQGNGYTF. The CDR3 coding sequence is TGTGCCAGCAGCTCCCCGGAACAGGGTAACGGCTACACCTTC. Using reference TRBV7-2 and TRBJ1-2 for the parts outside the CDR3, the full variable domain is GAGVSQSPSNKVTEKGKDVELRCDPISGHTALYWYRQSLGQGLEFLIYFQGNSAPDKSGLPSDRFSAERTGGSVSTLTIQRTQQEDSAVYLCASSSPEQGNGYTFGSGTRLTVV.

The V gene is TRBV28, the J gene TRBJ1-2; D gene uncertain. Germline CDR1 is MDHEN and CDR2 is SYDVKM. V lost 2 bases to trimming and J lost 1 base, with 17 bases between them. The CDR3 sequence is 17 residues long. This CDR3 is CASSLMPWRDDNYGYTF. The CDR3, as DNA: TGTGCCAGCAGTTTAATGCCATGGAGGGATGATAACTATGGCTACACCTTC.

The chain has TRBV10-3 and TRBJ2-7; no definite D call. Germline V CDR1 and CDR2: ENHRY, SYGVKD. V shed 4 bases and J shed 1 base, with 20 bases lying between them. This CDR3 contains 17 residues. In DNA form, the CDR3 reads TGTGCCATCAGTGCTAGATCCGACGGCATAAGGTCCTACGAGCAGTACTTC. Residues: CAISARSDGIRSYEQYF.

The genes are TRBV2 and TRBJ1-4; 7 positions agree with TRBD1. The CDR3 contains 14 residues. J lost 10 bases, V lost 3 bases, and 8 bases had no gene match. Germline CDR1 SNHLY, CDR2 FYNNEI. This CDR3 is CASSEWDSGPKLFF. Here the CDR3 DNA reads TGTGCCAGCAGTGAGTGGGACAGCGGACCAAAACTGTTTTTT.

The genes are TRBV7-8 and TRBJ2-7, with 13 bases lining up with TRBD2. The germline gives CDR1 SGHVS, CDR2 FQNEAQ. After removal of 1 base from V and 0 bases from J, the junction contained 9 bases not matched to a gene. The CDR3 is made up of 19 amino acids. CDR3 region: CASSLGAWTSGGSSYEQYF. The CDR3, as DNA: TGTGCCAGCAGCTTAGGGGCGTGGACTAGCGGGGGTAGCTCCTACGAGCAGTACTTC.